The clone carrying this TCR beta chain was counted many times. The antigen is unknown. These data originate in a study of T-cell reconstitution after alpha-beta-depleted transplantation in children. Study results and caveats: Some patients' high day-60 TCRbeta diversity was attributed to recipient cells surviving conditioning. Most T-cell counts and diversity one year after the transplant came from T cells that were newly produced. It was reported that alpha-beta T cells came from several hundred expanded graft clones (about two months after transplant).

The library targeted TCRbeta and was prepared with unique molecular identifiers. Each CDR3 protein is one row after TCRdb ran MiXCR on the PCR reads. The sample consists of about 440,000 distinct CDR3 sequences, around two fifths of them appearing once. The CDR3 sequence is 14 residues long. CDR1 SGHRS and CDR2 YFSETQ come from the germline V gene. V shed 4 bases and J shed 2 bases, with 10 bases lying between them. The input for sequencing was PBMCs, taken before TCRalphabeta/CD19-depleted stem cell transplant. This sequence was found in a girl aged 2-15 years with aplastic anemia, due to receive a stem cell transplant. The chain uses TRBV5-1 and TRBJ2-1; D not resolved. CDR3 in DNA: TGCGCCAGCAGCGCGCCACAGACCTACAATGAGCAGTTCTTC. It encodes CASSAPQTYNEQFF.